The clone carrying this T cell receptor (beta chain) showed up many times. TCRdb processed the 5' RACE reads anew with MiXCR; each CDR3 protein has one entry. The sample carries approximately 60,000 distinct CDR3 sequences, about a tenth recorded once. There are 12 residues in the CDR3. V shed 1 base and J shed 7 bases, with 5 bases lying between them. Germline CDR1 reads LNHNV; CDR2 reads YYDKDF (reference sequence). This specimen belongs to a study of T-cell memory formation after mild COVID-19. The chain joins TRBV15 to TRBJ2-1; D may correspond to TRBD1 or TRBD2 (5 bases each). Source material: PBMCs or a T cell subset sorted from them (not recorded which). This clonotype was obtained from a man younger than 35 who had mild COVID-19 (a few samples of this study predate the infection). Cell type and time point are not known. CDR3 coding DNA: TGTGCCACCAGCAGAGGGGGGAATGAGCAGTTCTTC. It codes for CATSRGGNEQFF.